This T cell receptor beta chain came from a study of breast tumors, draining lymph nodes, adjacent tissues. This clonotype was seen at least ten times. The antigen remains undetermined. TCRdb re-analysed the multiplex PCR reads in MiXCR, keeping a single row per CDR3 protein. Seen here are some 250,000 distinct CDR3 sequences, under 40% observed once, and the top ten hold approximately 3.6%. Regarding the study as a whole: Tumor repertoires ranked between lymph nodes and nontumor tissue in diversity, with V and J gene preferences. That most tumor T cells come from lymph nodes remained unproven. Most tumor T cells seemingly derive from lymph node, then expand in tumor. Compared with basal-like, luminal-like tumors shared significantly more repertoire with nontumor tissue.

Breast cancer patients provided tissue from their axillary draining lymph nodes. The CDR3 is 13 amino acids. V lost 0 bases to trimming and J lost 3 bases, with 5 bases between them. CDR1 SGHRS and CDR2 YFSETQ come from the germline V gene. This sequence originates from a female donor with breast cancer. Some clones in this sample may be carry-over from other donors' samples. V is TRBV5-1 and J is TRBJ2-3; D remains unclear. What was sequenced was axillary lymph node tissue. The CDR3 loop reads CASSLGETDTQYF. The CDR3, as DNA: TGCGCCAGCAGCTTGGGAGAAACAGATACGCAGTATTTT.